A selection of T cell receptor beta chains follows, all from one sample in a study of T-cell memory formation after mild COVID-19. TCRdb itself ran the 5' RACE reads through MiXCR, one entry per CDR3 protein. Among roughly 110,000 distinct CDR3 sequences, approximately 13% were seen once, and the ten largest hold roughly 27%. Sequencing was carried out using PBMCs or a T cell subset sorted from them (not recorded which). These receptors came from an adult woman who had mild COVID-19 (a few samples of this study predate the infection). Cell type and time point are not known. Each CDR3 is given with its conserved first and last residue. D genes are given only for firm matches. Size is omitted from some rows. Given values are once, few, many or a class for expanded clones.

abundance,v_gene,j_gene,d_gene,CDR3aa,CDR3nt
few,TRBV12-3/TRBV12-4,TRBJ1-1,TRBD1,CASSPPGTVTTEAFF,TGTGCCAGCAGTCCCCCCGGGACAGTTACGACTGAAGCTTTCTTT
.,TRBV20-1,TRBJ1-1,.,CSVQGFPEAFF,TGCAGTGTTCAGGGGTTTCCTGAAGCTTTCTTT
few,TRBV6-4,TRBJ2-1,.,CASSDFGGGPPFF,TGTGCCAGCAGTGACTTCGGGGGAGGTCCCCCGTTCTTC
.,TRBV12-3/TRBV12-4,TRBJ2-3,TRBD2,CASSWVLGSGITSGRKDTQYF,TGTGCCAGCAGTTGGGTATTGGGGTCTGGGATTACTAGCGGGAGAAAGGATACGCAGTATTTT
few,TRBV4-2,TRBJ1-6,TRBD1,CASSPSGGQGASPLHF,TGTGCCAGCAGCCCGTCGGGTGGCCAGGGGGCATCACCCCTCCACTTT
.,TRBV7-9,TRBJ2-1,.,CASSAVVLLISYNEQFF,TGTGCCAGCAGCGCCGTCGTTTTACTGATCTCCTACAATGAGCAGTTCTTC
few,TRBV7-2,TRBJ2-7,.,CATRDGLYEQYF,TGTGCCACCCGAGACGGACTCTACGAGCAGTACTTC
.,TRBV9,TRBJ2-7,TRBD2,CASSAGTSAYEQYF,TGTGCCAGCAGCGCCGGGACTAGCGCCTACGAGCAGTACTTC
few,TRBV27,TRBJ2-5,TRBD2,CASSLRAGVGTQYF,TGTGCCAGCAGTTTACGAGCGGGGGTCGGGACCCAGTACTTC
.,TRBV19,TRBJ2-7,TRBD1,CASSTWTGISYEQYF,TGTGCCAGTAGTACCTGGACAGGGATCTCCTACGAGCAGTACTTC
.,TRBV7-6,TRBJ2-7,TRBD1,CASSWDREDEQYF,TGTGCCAGCAGCTGGGACAGGGAGGACGAGCAGTACTTC
few,TRBV7-9,TRBJ1-5,.,CASSSDRDSNQPQHF,TGTGCCAGCAGCTCCGACCGGGACAGCAATCAGCCCCAGCATTTT
.,TRBV6-6,TRBJ2-7,TRBD2,CASSYGTTSGGSSYEQYF,TGTGCCAGCAGTTACGGCACTACTAGCGGGGGGTCCTCCTACGAGCAGTACTTC
few,TRBV13,TRBJ2-1,TRBD2,CASSYMTSGGSNEQFF,TGTGCCAGCAGCTACATGACTAGCGGGGGTAGCAATGAGCAGTTCTTC
few,TRBV30,TRBJ1-2,TRBD1,CAWTGTGGGYTF,TGTGCCTGGACAGGGACAGGGGGTGGCTACACCTTC
many,TRBV7-8,TRBJ2-7,TRBD2,CASSSEPGLAGVRTYEQYF,TGTGCCAGCAGCTCGGAACCGGGACTAGCGGGAGTACGGACCTACGAGCAGTACTTC
.,TRBV6-5,TRBJ2-1,.,CASWDLSSYNEQFF,TGTGCCAGCTGGGATCTTAGCTCCTACAATGAGCAGTTCTTC
few,TRBV5-1,TRBJ2-7,.,CASSSNLAGGYEQYF,TGCGCCAGCAGTTCCAATTTGGCCGGGGGTTACGAGCAGTACTTC
few,TRBV4-1,TRBJ1-1,.,CASSQEKGMNTEAFF,TGCGCCAGCAGCCAAGAAAAGGGCATGAACACTGAAGCTTTCTTT
few,TRBV4-3,TRBJ1-5,TRBD1,CASSHSHRGLGNQPQHF,TGCGCCAGCAGCCATTCCCACAGGGGGCTCGGCAATCAGCCCCAGCATTTT
.,TRBV5-1,TRBJ2-3,TRBD2,CASSLALSGGADTQYF,TGCGCCAGCAGCTTGGCCCTTAGCGGGGGGGCAGATACGCAGTATTTT
few,TRBV10-3,TRBJ2-7,TRBD1,CAISELGTGSYEQYF,TGTGCCATCAGTGAGCTTGGGACAGGGTCTTACGAGCAGTACTTC
.,TRBV7-8,TRBJ2-1,.,CASSFHNEQFF,TGTGCCAGCAGCTTCCACAATGAGCAGTTCTTC
.,TRBV2,TRBJ2-7,.,CASSDTGIEQYF,TGTGCCAGCAGTGATACAGGCATCGAGCAGTACTTC
.,TRBV7-9,TRBJ2-1,.,CASSLIGREDNEQFF,TGTGCCAGCAGCTTAATAGGTAGGGAGGACAATGAGCAGTTCTTC
many,TRBV7-6,TRBJ2-1,TRBD2,CASSLAQRGGTRSGQFF,TGTGCCAGCAGCTTAGCACAGCGGGGGGGCACTCGTTCCGGACAGTTCTTC
.,TRBV4-1,TRBJ2-7,TRBD1,CASSLKAQGAQDEQYF,TGCGCCAGCAGCCTCAAGGCACAGGGGGCTCAGGACGAGCAGTACTTC
few,TRBV7-9,TRBJ1-5,.,CASSLGGGRDQPQHF,TGTGCCAGCAGCTTAGGAGGGGGGCGCGATCAGCCCCAGCATTTT
.,TRBV20-1,TRBJ2-7,.,CSARVEFSYEQYF,TGCAGTGCTAGGGTCGAATTCTCCTACGAGCAGTACTTC